This T cell receptor (beta chain) comes out of a study of T-cell reconstitution after alpha-beta-depleted transplantation in children. V shed 7 bases and J shed 3 bases, with 13 bases lying between them. Per germline, CDR1 SQVTM and CDR2 ANQGSEA. This CDR3 region has 12 residues. This clonotype was seen many times. TCRbeta library preparation incorporated unique molecular identifiers. Using its own MiXCR run on the PCR reads, TCRdb lists one record per CDR3 protein. The data contain 250,000 or so distinct CDR3 sequences, roughly a quarter of them seen just once; the ten biggest clones take up under 5.5%.

The sample was PBMCs, mostly from graft donor cells, taken 360 days after TCRalphabeta/CD19-depleted stem cell transplant. The sequence was obtained from a female patient younger than 10 who had a stem cell transplant for congenital amegakaryocytic thrombocytopenia, so the T cells may come from the graft donor. The chain carries TRBV29-1 and TRBJ2-7; D is possibly TRBD1 or TRBD2 (5 bases each). As DNA, the CDR3 is TGCAGCGGGGGACCGGGGCTCTACGAGCAGTACTTC. It codes for CSGGPGLYEQYF.